The sequence of this T cell receptor (beta chain) was determined in a study of OX40 agonist ivuxolimab in advanced cancers. As for the study in general: Enrolled patients in dose escalation had cancers that were hepatocellular carcinoma, melanoma, renal cell or head and neck cancer.

Broader study findings: At 0.1 to 3.0 mg/kg and by week 6, clonal expansion occurred in CD4+ and CD8+ blood T cells.

The table came from immunoSEQ multiplex PCR; TCRdb's copy has only in-frame clones and leaves some out. This table holds around 59,000 clones, about 89% found once. With respect to this clone: Antigen unknown.

Trimming pared 0 bases from V and 7 bases from J, leaving 9 bases between. CDR1 and CDR2 from the germline V gene are SGHDN and FVKESK. The CDR3 spans 13 residues. The J gene is TRBJ1-2, the V gene TRBV14; D gene uncertain. The specimen comprised CD4+ or CD8+ T cells sorted from blood, sampled in a trial of the OX40 agonist ivuxolimab. The receptor was isolated from an adult with an advanced solid tumor such as melanoma, head and neck, liver or kidney cancer. This CDR3 is CASSQDRRSGYTF. CDR3 DNA: TGTGCCAGCAGCCAAGATCGGAGGTCTGGCTACACCTTC. Complete variable domain (other parts from reference TRBV14 and TRBJ1-2): EAGVTQFPSHSVIEKGQTVTLRCDPISGHDNLYWYRRVMGKEIKFLLHFVKESKQDESGMPNNRFLAERTGGTYSTLKVQPAELEDSGVYFCASSQDRRSGYTFGSGTRLTVV.